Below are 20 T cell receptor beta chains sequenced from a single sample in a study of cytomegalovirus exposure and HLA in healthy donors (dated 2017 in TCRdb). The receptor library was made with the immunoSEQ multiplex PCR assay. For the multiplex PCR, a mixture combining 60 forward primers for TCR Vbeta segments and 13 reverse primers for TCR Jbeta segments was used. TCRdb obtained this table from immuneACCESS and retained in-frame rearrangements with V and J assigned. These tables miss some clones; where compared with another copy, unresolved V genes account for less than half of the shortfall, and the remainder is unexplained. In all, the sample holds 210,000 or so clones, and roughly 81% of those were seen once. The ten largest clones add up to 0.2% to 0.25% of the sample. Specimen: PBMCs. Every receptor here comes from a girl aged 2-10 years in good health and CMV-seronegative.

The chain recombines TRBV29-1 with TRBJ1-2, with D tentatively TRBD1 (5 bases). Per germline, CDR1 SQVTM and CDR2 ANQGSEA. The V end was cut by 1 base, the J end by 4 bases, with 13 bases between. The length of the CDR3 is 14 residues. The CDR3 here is CSVEAGGESYGYTF. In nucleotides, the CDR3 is TGCAGCGTTGAAGCGGGGGGGGAGAGCTATGGCTACACCTTC.

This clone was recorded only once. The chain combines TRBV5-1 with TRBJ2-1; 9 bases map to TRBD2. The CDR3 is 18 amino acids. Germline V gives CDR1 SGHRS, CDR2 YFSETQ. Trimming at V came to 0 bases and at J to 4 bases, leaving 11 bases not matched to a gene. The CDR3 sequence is CASSLAGTAGGKYNEQFF. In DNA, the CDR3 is TGCGCCAGCAGCTTGGCCGGGACAGCGGGGGGCAAATACAATGAGCAGTTCTTC.

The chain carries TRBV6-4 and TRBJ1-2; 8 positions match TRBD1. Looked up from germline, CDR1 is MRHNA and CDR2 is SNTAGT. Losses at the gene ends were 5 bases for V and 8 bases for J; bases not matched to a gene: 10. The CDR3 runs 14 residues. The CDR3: CASSPRTGSGGYTF. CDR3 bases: TGTGCCAGCAGTCCTCGGACAGGGTCCGGCGGCTACACCTTC.

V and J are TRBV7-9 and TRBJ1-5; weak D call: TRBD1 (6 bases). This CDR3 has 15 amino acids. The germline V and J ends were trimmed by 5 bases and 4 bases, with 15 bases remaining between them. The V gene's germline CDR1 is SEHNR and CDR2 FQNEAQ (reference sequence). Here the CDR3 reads CASSAPGAPNQPQHF. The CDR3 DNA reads TGTGCCAGCAGCGCCCCAGGGGCCCCTAATCAGCCCCAGCATTTT.

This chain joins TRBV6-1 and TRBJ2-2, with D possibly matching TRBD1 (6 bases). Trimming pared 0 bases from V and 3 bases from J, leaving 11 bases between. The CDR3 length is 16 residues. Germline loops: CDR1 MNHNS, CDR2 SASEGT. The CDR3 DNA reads TGTGCCAGCAGTGAAGCTCCGCAGGGGTACACCGGGGAGCTGTTTTTT. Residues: CASSEAPQGYTGELFF.

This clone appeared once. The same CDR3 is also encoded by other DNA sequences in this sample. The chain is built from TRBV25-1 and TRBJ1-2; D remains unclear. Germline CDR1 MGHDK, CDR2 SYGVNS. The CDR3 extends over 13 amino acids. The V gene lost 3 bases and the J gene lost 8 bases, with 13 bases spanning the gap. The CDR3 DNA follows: TGTGCCAGCAGTGATTGGGGAGGAGGCGGCTACACCTTC. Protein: CASSDWGGGGYTF.

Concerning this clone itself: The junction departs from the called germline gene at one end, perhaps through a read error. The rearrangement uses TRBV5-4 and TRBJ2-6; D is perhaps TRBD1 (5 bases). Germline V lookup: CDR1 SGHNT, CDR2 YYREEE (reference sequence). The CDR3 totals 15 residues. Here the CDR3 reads CASSLAGSGANALTF. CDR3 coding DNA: TGTGCCAGCAGCTTGGCGGGCTCTGGGGCCAACGCCCTGACTTTC.

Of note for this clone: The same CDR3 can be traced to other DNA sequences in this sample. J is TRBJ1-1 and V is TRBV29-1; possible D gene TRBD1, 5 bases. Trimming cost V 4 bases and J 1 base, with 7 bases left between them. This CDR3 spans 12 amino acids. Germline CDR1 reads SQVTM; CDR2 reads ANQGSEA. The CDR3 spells CSVAGSNTEAFF. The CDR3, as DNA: TGCAGCGTTGCAGGGTCGAACACTGAAGCTTTCTTT.

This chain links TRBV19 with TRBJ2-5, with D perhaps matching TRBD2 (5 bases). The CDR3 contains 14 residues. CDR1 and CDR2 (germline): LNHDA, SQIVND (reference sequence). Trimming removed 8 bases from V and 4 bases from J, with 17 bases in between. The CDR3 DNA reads TGTGCCAGTCACAGAAACGGGAAACCAGAGACCCAGTACTTC. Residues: CASHRNGKPETQYF.

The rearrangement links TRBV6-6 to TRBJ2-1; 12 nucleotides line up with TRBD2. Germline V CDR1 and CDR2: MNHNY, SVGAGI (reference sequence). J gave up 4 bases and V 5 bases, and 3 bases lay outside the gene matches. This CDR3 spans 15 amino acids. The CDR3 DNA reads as TGTGCCAGCAGTCCGCTAGCGGGGGGGTACAATGAGCAGTTCTTC. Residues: CASSPLAGGYNEQFF.

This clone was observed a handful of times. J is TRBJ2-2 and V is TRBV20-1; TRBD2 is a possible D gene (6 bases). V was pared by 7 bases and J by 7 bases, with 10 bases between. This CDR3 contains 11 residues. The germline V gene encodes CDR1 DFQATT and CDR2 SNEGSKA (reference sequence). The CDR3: CSVRDFGELFF. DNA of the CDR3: TGCAGTGTCCGGGACTTCGGGGAGCTGTTTTTT.

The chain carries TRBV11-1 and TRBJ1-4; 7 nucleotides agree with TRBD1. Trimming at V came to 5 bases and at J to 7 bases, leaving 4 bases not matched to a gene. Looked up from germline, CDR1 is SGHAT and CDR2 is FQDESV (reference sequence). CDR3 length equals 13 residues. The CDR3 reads CASSQWTGEKLFF. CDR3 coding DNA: TGTGCCAGCAGCCAATGGACAGGTGAAAAACTGTTTTTT. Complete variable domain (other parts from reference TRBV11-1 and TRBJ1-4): EAEVAQSPRYKITEKSQAVAFWCDPISGHATLYWYRQILGQGPELLVQFQDESVVDDSQLPKDRFSAERLKGVDSTLKIQPAELGDSAMYLCASSQWTGEKLFFGSGTQLSVL.

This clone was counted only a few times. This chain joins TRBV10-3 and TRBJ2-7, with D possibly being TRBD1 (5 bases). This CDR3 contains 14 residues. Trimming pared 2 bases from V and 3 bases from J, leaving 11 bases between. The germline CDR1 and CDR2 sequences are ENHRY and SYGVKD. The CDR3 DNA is TGTGCCATCAGTGAGATGATAGGGGACTACGAGCAGTACTTC. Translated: CAISEMIGDYEQYF.

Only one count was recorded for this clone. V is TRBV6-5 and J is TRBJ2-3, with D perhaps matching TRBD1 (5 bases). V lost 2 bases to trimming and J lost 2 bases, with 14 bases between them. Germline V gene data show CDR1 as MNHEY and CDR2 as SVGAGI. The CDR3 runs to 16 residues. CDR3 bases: TGTGCCAGCAGTTACGCCCAGGGATTATTCACAGATACGCAGTATTTT. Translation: CASSYAQGLFTDTQYF.

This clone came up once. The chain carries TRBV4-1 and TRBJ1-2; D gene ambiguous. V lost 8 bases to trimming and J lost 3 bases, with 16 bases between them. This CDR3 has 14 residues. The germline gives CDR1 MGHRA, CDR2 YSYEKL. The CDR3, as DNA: TGCGCCAGCGCGAGGGATTCCGGGGACTATGGCTACACCTTC. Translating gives CASARDSGDYGYTF.

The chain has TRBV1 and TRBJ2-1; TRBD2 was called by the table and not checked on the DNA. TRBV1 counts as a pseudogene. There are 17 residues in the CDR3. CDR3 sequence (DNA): TGCACCAGCAGCCAAGTCCACCGGGACTGGAAGTACAATGAGCAGTTCTTC. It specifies CTSSQVHRDWKYNEQFF.

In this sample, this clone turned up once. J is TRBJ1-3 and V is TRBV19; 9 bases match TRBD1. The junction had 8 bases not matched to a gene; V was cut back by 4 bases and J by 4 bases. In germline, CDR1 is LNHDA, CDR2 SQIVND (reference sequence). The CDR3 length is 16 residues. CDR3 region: CASSTGQGKVGNTIYF. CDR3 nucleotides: TGTGCCAGTAGTACAGGACAGGGGAAGGTCGGAAACACCATATATTTT.

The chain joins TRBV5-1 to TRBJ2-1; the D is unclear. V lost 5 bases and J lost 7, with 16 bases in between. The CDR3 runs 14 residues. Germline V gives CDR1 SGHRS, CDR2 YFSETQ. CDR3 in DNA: TGCGCCAGCAGTTCTCGGGTGGAGAGGAATGAGCAGTTCTTC. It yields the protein CASSSRVERNEQFF.

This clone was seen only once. The CDR3 DNA reads as TGCGCCAGCAGCTTGGTTCCGGGGGCAACTAATGAAAAACTGTTTTTT. It is translated as CASSLVPGATNEKLFF. This chain uses TRBV5-1 with TRBJ1-4, with TRBD1 as a possible D gene (5 bases). The germline V gene has CDR1 SGHRS and CDR2 YFSETQ. The germline V and J ends were trimmed by 0 bases and 0 bases, with 9 bases remaining between them. CDR3 length: 16 residues. The entire variable domain, with the rest obtained from reference TRBV5-1 and TRBJ1-4, is as follows: KAGVTQTPRYLIKTRGQQVTLSCSPISGHRSVSWYQQTPGQGLQFLFEYFSETQRNKGNFPGRFSGRQFSNSRSEMNVSTLELGDSALYLCASSLVPGATNEKLFFGSGTQLSVL.

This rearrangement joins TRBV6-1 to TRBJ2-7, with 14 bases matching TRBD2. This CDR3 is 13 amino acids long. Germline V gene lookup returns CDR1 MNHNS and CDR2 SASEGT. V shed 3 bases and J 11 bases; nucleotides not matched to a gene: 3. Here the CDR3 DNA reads TGTGCCAGCAGTGAGACTAGCGGGAGGGAAAAGTACTTC. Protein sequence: CASSETSGREKYF.